The 14 T cell receptor beta chains below come from one sample, sequenced in a study of HIV-infected patients and healthy controls. TCRdb reprocessed the 5' RACE reads with MiXCR, giving one entry per CDR3 protein. The top ten hold about 1.5% of the sample, which has tens of thousands of distinct CDR3 sequences, about 19% seen once. The sequenced sample was CD4+ T cells from blood. These receptor sequences come from a human donor in good health.

This clonotype was seen ten or more times. V is TRBV6-2 or TRBV6-3 and J is TRBJ1-1; D gene unclear. This CDR3 is built from 13 residues. Germline-derived CDR1 and CDR2 are MNHEY and SVGEGT. Trimming took 5 bases from V and 0 from J, leaving 7 bases between them. The CDR3 bases are TGTGCCAGCAGTCTCTTAATGAACACTGAAGCTTTCTTT. Protein: CASSLLMNTEAFF.

This clonotype has only a few counts. This chain uses TRBV6-6 with TRBJ1-6; no clear D gene. CDR3 length: 13 amino acids. CDR1 and CDR2 (germline): MNHNY, SVGAGI (reference sequence). V was clipped by 6 bases and J by 9 bases, with 12 bases between them. The CDR3 reads CASSGDPGSPLHF. In DNA form, the CDR3 reads TGTGCCAGCAGCGGAGACCCAGGTTCACCCCTCCACTTT.

The chain links TRBV10-3 to TRBJ2-1; 8 bases align to TRBD2. The CDR3 has 14 residues. CDR1 is ENHRY and CDR2 is SYGVKD in the germline V gene. V was clipped by 10 bases and J by 7 bases; unmatched bases: 12. CDR3 bases: TGTGCCAGCGGAATAGCGGGAAATCTGAATGAGCAGTTCTTC. Protein sequence: CASGIAGNLNEQFF.

This clonotype has a single count. This chain joins TRBV5-6 and TRBJ1-2; 9 nucleotides agree with TRBD1. The CDR3 extends over 13 amino acids. V trimming: 1 base; J trimming: 9 bases; junction bases outside the gene matches: 4. Germline CDR1 and CDR2: SGHDT and YYEEEE. CDR3 loop: CASSLRTGASYTF. As DNA, the CDR3 is TGTGCCAGCAGCTTGAGGACAGGGGCCAGCTACACCTTC.

The table lists this clonotype with a few counts. The chain has TRBV11-2 and TRBJ2-7; perhaps TRBD2 as D (7 bases). The CDR3 spans 15 residues. Trimming took off 2 bases at V and 1 base at J, with 12 bases between the two ends. CDR1 and CDR2 from the germline V gene are SGHAT and FQNNGV. DNA for the CDR3: TGTGCCAGCAGCTTACAGGGAGGGGGGTCCTACGAGCAGTACTTC. It yields the protein CASSLQGGGSYEQYF. Full variable domain (remainder filled in from reference TRBV11-2 and TRBJ2-7): EAGVAQSPRYKIIEKRQSVAFWCNPISGHATLYWYQQILGQGPKLLIQFQNNGVVDDSQLPKDRFSAERLKGVDSTLKIQPAKLEDSAVYLCASSLQGGGSYEQYFGPGTRLTVT.

At least ten counts were recorded for this clonotype. The V gene is TRBV5-5, the J gene TRBJ1-4, with D possibly matching TRBD1 (6 bases). Trimming pared 1 base from V and 4 bases from J, leaving 11 bases between. The CDR3 is 15 amino acids. Looked up from germline, CDR1 is SGHKS and CDR2 is YYEKEE (reference sequence). CDR3 loop: CASSLTGRLNEKLFF. CDR3 DNA: TGTGCCAGCAGCTTGACAGGGCGCCTTAATGAAAAACTGTTTTTT.

This clonotype was found many times. The chain carries TRBV7-9 and TRBJ1-3; 8 nucleotides align to TRBD1. V trimming: 4 bases; J trimming: 2 bases; junction bases outside the gene matches: 4. The CDR3 runs to 15 residues. Germline V lookup: CDR1 SEHNR, CDR2 FQNEAQ (reference sequence). The CDR3 reads CASSSQGAAGNTIYF. The CDR3 coding sequence is TGTGCCAGCAGCTCCCAGGGGGCGGCTGGAAACACCATATATTTT.

This rearrangement joins TRBV19 to TRBJ2-7, with D maybe TRBD1 (6 bases). Looked up from germline, CDR1 is LNHDA and CDR2 is SQIVND (reference sequence). With 3 bases removed from V and 3 bases from J, the gap between germline ends came to 12 bases. The CDR3 sequence is 14 residues long. CDR3 amino acids: CASSMVQGFYEQYF. The CDR3 DNA reads TGTGCCAGTAGTATGGTTCAGGGGTTCTACGAGCAGTACTTC.

This clonotype was counted ten times or more. The chain couples TRBV3-1 to TRBJ1-1; 9 nucleotides align to TRBD1. Per the germline V gene, CDR1 is LGHDT and CDR2 is YNNKEL (reference sequence). The junction had 5 bases not matched to a gene; V was cut back by 6 bases and J by 3 bases. CDR3 length equals 14 residues. This CDR3 reads CASSNRDRDTEAFF. CDR3 coding DNA: TGTGCCAGCAGTAACCGGGACAGGGACACTGAAGCTTTCTTT.

This clonotype came up a few times. The chain is built from TRBV5-4 and TRBJ1-6, with D maybe TRBD1 (6 bases). With 4 bases removed from V and 7 bases from J, the gap between germline ends came to 12 bases. The CDR3 covers 14 residues. Germline values: CDR1 SGHNT, CDR2 YYREEE (reference sequence). The CDR3 nucleotides read TGTGCCAGCAGCCCAACTGGGGGCAATTCACCCCTCCACTTT. Encoded protein: CASSPTGGNSPLHF. Based on the CDR3 plus reference TRBV5-4 and TRBJ1-6, the full variable domain is ETGVTQSPTHLIKTRGQQVTLRCSSQSGHNTVSWYQQALGQGPQFIFQYYREEENGRGNFPPRFSGLQFPNYSSELNVNALELDDSALYLCASSPTGGNSPLHFGNGTRLTVT.

This clonotype has just a few counts. The CDR3 reads CAISERMNTEAFF. The CDR3, as DNA: TGTGCCATCAGTGAGAGAATGAACACTGAAGCTTTCTTT. The chain is built from TRBV10-3 and TRBJ1-1; unclear D gene. Deletions cut 2 bases from V and 0 bases from J, with 4 bases between. CDR1 and CDR2 (germline): ENHRY, SYGVKD. CDR3 size: 13 residues.

This sequence joins TRBV6-2 or TRBV6-3 and TRBJ2-2; 7 bases are shared with TRBD1. J gave up 1 base and V 0 bases, and 5 bases lay outside the gene matches. The CDR3 sequence is 17 residues long. Germline V lookup: CDR1 MNHEY, CDR2 SVGEGT. The CDR3 nucleotides read TGTGCCAGCAGTTACTCAGGGGGCGGACTGAACACCGGGGAGCTGTTTTTT. The encoded protein is CASSYSGGGLNTGELFF.

The V and J genes are TRBV2 and TRBJ1-1; 10 bases agree with TRBD1. Germline lookup yields CDR1 SNHLY and CDR2 FYNNEI. Trimming at V came to 7 bases and at J to 11 bases, leaving 10 bases not matched to a gene. This CDR3 has 13 residues. CDR3 bases: TGTGCCAGCACCGGGGACAGGGGAATGTTGGCTTTCTTT. Residues: CASTGDRGMLAFF.

The sample holds many counts of this clonotype. This chain uses TRBV3-1 with TRBJ2-7, with D possibly matching TRBD1 (5 bases). Per germline, CDR1 LGHDT and CDR2 YNNKEL (reference sequence). Trimming shortened V by 4 bases and J by 2 bases, and 15 bases separated the two germline ends. This CDR3 region has 15 residues. The CDR3 sequence: CASSRGPTGAYEQYF. The CDR3 region has the DNA TGTGCCAGCAGCCGTGGGCCTACAGGTGCCTACGAGCAGTACTTC.